Below, 24 T cell receptor beta chains from the same sample are listed, as sequenced in a study of T cell repertoires in cytomegalovirus infection. TCRdb reanalysed the reads using MiXCR and keeps one entry per CDR3 protein. The sample has approximately 750,000 distinct CDR3 sequences, 35% seen once. Sequenced material: PBMCs. The receptors stem from a human donor in good health (CMV status not recorded). Some clones in this sample may be carry-over from other donors' samples.

The rearrangement uses TRBV12-3 or TRBV12-4 and TRBJ2-7; D could derive from TRBD1 or TRBD2 (5 bases each). The CDR3 runs to 14 residues. With 3 bases removed from V and 2 bases from J, the gap between germline ends came to 11 bases. The CDR3 nucleotides read TGTGCCAGCAGTTTGAGGGACGGCCCCTACGAGCAGTACTTC. This sequence encodes CASSLRDGPYEQYF.

This clonotype was counted a few times. CDR3 sequence reads: CASSFWGVYNSPLHF. CDR3 DNA: TGTGCCAGCAGTTTCTGGGGGGTCTATAATTCACCCCTCCACTTT. This sequence joins TRBV27 and TRBJ1-6; D possibly corresponds to TRBD1 (5 bases). Per the germline V gene, CDR1 is MNHEY and CDR2 is SMNVEV (reference sequence). V shed 3 bases and J shed 3 bases, with 9 bases lying between them. This CDR3 spans 15 amino acids.

The chain employs TRBV7-2 and TRBJ1-5; D perhaps matches TRBD1 (6 bases). The CDR3 has 15 residues. Germline loops: CDR1 SGHTA, CDR2 FQGNSA. Trimming removed 4 bases from V and 6 bases from J, with 16 bases in between. The CDR3 nucleotides are TGTGCCAGCAGCTCCTCGTTGGGGGGGCGTCAGCCCCAGCATTTT. Translation gives CASSSSLGGRQPQHF.

The sample holds a few counts of this clonotype. The V gene is TRBV20-1, the J gene TRBJ2-7; 7 bases agree with TRBD1. The germline gives CDR1 DFQATT, CDR2 SNEGSKA (reference sequence). Losses at the gene ends were 3 bases for V and 2 bases for J; bases not matched to a gene: 7. The CDR3 runs to 14 residues. CDR3 residues: CSARPGTVTYEQYF. The CDR3 DNA follows: TGCAGTGCTAGGCCCGGGACAGTAACCTACGAGCAGTACTTC.

This clonotype was recorded once. The rearrangement joins TRBV29-1 to TRBJ2-7; the D gene is possibly TRBD1 (6 bases). The germline CDR1 and CDR2 sequences are SQVTM and ANQGSEA. The CDR3 runs to 12 residues. The germline V and J ends were trimmed by 5 bases and 5 bases, with 13 bases remaining between them. The CDR3 is CSVITGFNEQYF. DNA for the CDR3: TGCAGCGTTATTACAGGGTTCAACGAGCAGTACTTC.

The CDR3 DNA reads TGCAGTGCTAGGTACAATGAGCAGTTCTTC. It translates to CSARYNEQFF. The chain combines TRBV20-1 with TRBJ2-1; D is uncertain. The germline CDR1 and CDR2 sequences are DFQATT and SNEGSKA (reference sequence). CDR3 length equals 10 residues. Trimming left V 3 bases short and J 4 bases short, with 1 base between.

This rearrangement joins TRBV7-6 to TRBJ1-6; TRBD1 is a possible D gene (5 bases). Germline assignment: CDR1 SGHVS and CDR2 FNYEAQ. This CDR3 spans 14 amino acids. Trimming took off 3 bases at V and 8 bases at J, with 11 bases between the two ends. The CDR3 DNA is TGTGCCAGCAGCTTGACGGACAAAGATTCACCCCTCCACTTT. The encoded protein is CASSLTDKDSPLHF.

This chain connects TRBV7-9 to TRBJ2-7; the D gene is possibly TRBD1 (5 bases). CDR3 length: 19 amino acids. From germline, CDR1 is SEHNR and CDR2 FQNEAQ (reference sequence). The germline V and J ends were trimmed by 5 bases and 2 bases, with 28 bases remaining between them. This chain's CDR3 is CASSGAPSSTHPGPYEQYF. CDR3 nucleotide sequence: TGTGCCAGCAGCGGGGCCCCCAGCTCGACTCATCCCGGGCCCTACGAGCAGTACTTC.

The chain couples TRBV6-6 to TRBJ1-1, with 11 nucleotides matching TRBD1. From germline, CDR1 is MNHNY and CDR2 SVGAGI (reference sequence). Losses at the gene ends were 6 bases for V and 6 bases for J; bases not matched to a gene: 15. The CDR3 runs 17 residues. The CDR3 DNA is TGTGCCAGCAGCTCGGTTACCGGGACAGGGGGGGTCGCTGAAGCTTTCTTT. Its translation is CASSSVTGTGGVAEAFF.

The chain joins TRBV7-9 to TRBJ2-1; 8 bases map to TRBD1. Losses at the gene ends were 6 bases for V and 8 bases for J; bases not matched to a gene: 12. The CDR3 consists of 15 residues. Germline V CDR1 and CDR2: SEHNR, FQNEAQ (reference sequence). The CDR3 bases are TGTGCCAGCAGGAGTGGACAGGGATCACTCGATGAGCAGTTCTTC. Translated: CASRSGQGSLDEQFF.

To note about this clonotype: This may come from a read error, since a much larger clone is one base off. The CDR3 region has the DNA TGTGCCAGCAGCTTAAGGCGCAGCGGGGAGGTGAACACCGGGGAGCTGTTTTTT. Translated: CASSLRRSGEVNTGELFF. The genes are TRBV7-2 and TRBJ2-2; TRBD2 agrees at 7 bases. Germline V gives CDR1 SGHTA, CDR2 FQGNSA. The CDR3 consists of 18 residues. Unmatched junction bases numbered 10, after V lost 2 bases and J lost 1 base.

This clonotype was found a few times. V gene TRBV7-6 combines with J gene TRBJ2-1, with 7 bases fitting TRBD2. This CDR3 comprises 16 residues. Germline V lookup: CDR1 SGHVS, CDR2 FNYEAQ. V lost 0 bases and J lost 6; bases outside the gene matches: 8. DNA for the CDR3: TGTGCCAGCAGCTTAGCGGGGGGGGAGCGGGTCAATGAGCAGTTCTTC. This codes for CASSLAGGERVNEQFF. The whole variable domain, remainder taken from reference TRBV7-6 and TRBJ2-1, is GAGVSQSPRYKVTKRGQDVALRCDPISGHVSLYWYRQALGQGPEFLTYFNYEAQQDKSGLPNDRFSAERPEGSISTLTIQRTEQRDSAMYRCASSLAGGERVNEQFFGPGTRLTVL.

Only a few counts were recorded for this clonotype. The chain employs TRBV6-2 or TRBV6-3 and TRBJ2-7; TRBD2 matches 9 bases. J was trimmed by 5 bases and V by 6 bases; bases with no gene match: 8. CDR3 length equals 14 residues. Germline V gene data show CDR1 as MNHEY and CDR2 as SVGEGT. DNA of the CDR3: TGTGCCAGCAGACTAGCGGGCGAAATCCACGAGCAGTACTTC. Its translation is CASRLAGEIHEQYF.

CDR3 DNA sequence: TGTGCCAGCAGTTCTAGGGTGTATAGCAATCAGCCCCAGCATTTT. Translated: CASSSRVYSNQPQHF. This chain links TRBV28 with TRBJ1-5, with D hard to call. Trimming removed 4 bases from V and 0 bases from J, with 10 bases in between. The CDR3 covers 15 residues. CDR1 is MDHEN and CDR2 is SYDVKM in the germline V gene.

The chain joins TRBV7-6 to TRBJ1-5, with D maybe TRBD1 (6 bases). With 1 base removed from V and 4 bases from J, the gap between germline ends came to 11 bases. Germline V CDR1 and CDR2: SGHVS, FNYEAQ. The CDR3 runs to 15 residues. CDR3 sequence reads: CASSLGPGQNQPQHF. The CDR3 DNA reads TGTGCCAGCAGCTTAGGCCCGGGACAAAATCAGCCCCAGCATTTT.

The chain couples TRBV7-2 to TRBJ2-3; D is undetermined. The CDR3 is made up of 15 amino acids. V was shortened by 8 bases and J by 4 bases, with 19 bases between the two germline ends. Germline lookup yields CDR1 SGHTA and CDR2 FQGNSA. DNA of the CDR3: TGTGCCAGCCGCAATACACCCCCGGCCGCAGATACGCAGTATTTT. Translated: CASRNTPPAADTQYF.

This clonotype appeared many times. The rearrangement uses TRBV7-6 and TRBJ2-5; TRBD1 matches 9 bases. The CDR3 loop spans 14 amino acids. Germline V gives CDR1 SGHVS, CDR2 FNYEAQ. The ends lost 5 bases at V and 2 bases at J; junction bases unmatched: 3. The CDR3 is CASSPGQGQETQYF. The DNA for the CDR3 is TGTGCCAGCAGCCCTGGACAGGGGCAAGAGACCCAGTACTTC.

The chain has TRBV6-1 and TRBJ1-6; tentative D call: TRBD1 (5 bases). Germline V lookup: CDR1 MNHNS, CDR2 SASEGT. Trimming took 7 bases from V and 8 from J, leaving 12 bases between them. There are 13 residues in the CDR3. CDR3 bases: TGTGCCAGCATGCAGGGTAATGATTCACCCCTCCACTTT. Its translation: CASMQGNDSPLHF.

There are a few counts of this clonotype. The J gene is TRBJ2-6, the V gene TRBV5-5, with D possibly called TRBD1 or TRBD2 (5 bases each). This CDR3 has 18 amino acids. The germline V gene has CDR1 SGHKS and CDR2 YYEKEE (reference sequence). V dropped 1 base and J dropped 4 bases, with 18 bases sitting between them. CDR3 residues: CASSLMKGTSVGANVLTF. DNA for the CDR3: TGTGCCAGCAGCTTGATGAAGGGGACCTCGGTGGGGGCCAACGTCCTGACTTTC.

This clonotype was recorded at least ten times. This chain uses TRBV7-6 with TRBJ2-1; D uncertain. Trimming cost V 1 base and J 1 base, with 8 bases left between them. Germline CDR1 SGHVS, CDR2 FNYEAQ. This CDR3 has 15 amino acids. The CDR3 DNA reads TGTGCCAGCAGCTTAGGTGGGTTGTCCTACAATGAGCAGTTCTTC. Its translation is CASSLGGLSYNEQFF.

This clonotype showed up just a few times. This chain connects TRBV12-3 or TRBV12-4 to TRBJ2-7; the match to TRBD1 covers 9 bases. With 4 bases clipped from V and 7 bases from J, the junction kept 8 bases outside the gene matches. This CDR3 is built from 14 residues. CDR3 bases: TGTGCCAGCAGTTCCGGGACAGGGTTTGGTGAGCAGTACTTC. Protein product: CASSSGTGFGEQYF.

The V call is TRBV2, the J call TRBJ2-1, with TRBD2 matching 9 bases. V gave up 3 bases and J gave up 4 bases; unmatched junction bases: 4. The germline CDR1 and CDR2 sequences are SNHLY and FYNNEI. The CDR3 runs to 15 residues. Here the CDR3 DNA reads TGTGCCAGCAGTGACCCTAGCGGGGCATACAATGAGCAGTTCTTC. This translates into CASSDPSGAYNEQFF.

In this sample, this clonotype turned up a few times. The chain links TRBV6-5 to TRBJ1-2, with D possibly being TRBD1 (5 bases). The CDR3 extends over 15 amino acids. Trimming removed 3 bases from V and 5 bases from J, with 16 bases in between. Germline V gene lookup returns CDR1 MNHEY and CDR2 SVGAGI. Here the CDR3 DNA reads TGTGCCAGCAGTTATCCGGGAAGCGGGGGGTATGGCTACACCTTC. Its protein product is CASSYPGSGGYGYTF.

The chain recombines TRBV12-3 or TRBV12-4 with TRBJ1-1; TRBD1 might be the D (5 bases). The CDR3 runs to 14 residues. V gave up 6 bases and J gave up 8 bases, with 19 bases separating them. DNA of the CDR3: TGTGCCAGCAGACGTTCCCGGCAGGGAGGAGAAGCTTTCTTT. The encoded protein is CASRRSRQGGEAFF.